The 30 T cell receptor beta chains below were found in one sample sequenced in a study of blood T cell repertoires in COVID-19. The table came from immunoSEQ multiplex PCR; TCRdb's copy has only in-frame clones and leaves some out. The repertoire consists of roughly 350,000 clones, with more than 70% occurring once and the leading ten covering 6% to 8.5%. The source material was peripheral blood. Receptors were obtained from a woman between 65 and 79 years old with COVID-19, enrolled during active disease.

This clone was found once. V usage is TRBV29-1 and J usage is TRBJ2-3, with a possible D match to TRBD1 (6 bases). CDR3 length equals 16 residues. The germline V gene has CDR1 SQVTM and CDR2 ANQGSEA. Trimming removed 0 bases from V and 2 bases from J, with 15 bases in between. The CDR3 region is CSVEDPTGLLTDTQYF. The CDR3 DNA sequence: TGCAGCGTTGAAGATCCAACAGGGCTACTCACAGATACGCAGTATTTT.

This clone was detected once. The V call is TRBV25-1, the J call TRBJ2-1, with D perhaps matching TRBD2 (6 bases). The CDR3 totals 15 residues. Germline CDR1 MGHDK, CDR2 SYGVNS. V was pared by 3 bases and J by 4 bases, with 13 bases between. CDR3 sequence reads: CASSDISGGYNEQFF. CDR3 nucleotides: TGTGCCAGCAGTGACATCTCCGGAGGGTACAATGAGCAGTTCTTC.

This sequence joins TRBV18 and TRBJ1-4; 8 bases are a match to TRBD1. Germline V gene lookup returns CDR1 KGHSH and CDR2 LQKENI. V lost 5 bases, J lost 7 bases, and 12 bases stayed unmatched. This CDR3 is 16 amino acids long. CDR3 nucleotide sequence: TGTGCCAGCTCATCCTTTTCGACAGGGGCGGCTGAAAAACTGTTTTTT. Protein: CASSSFSTGAAEKLFF. The variable domain in full, completed from reference TRBV18 and TRBJ1-4, reads NAGVMQNPRHLVRRRGQEARLRCSPMKGHSHVYWYRQLPEEGLKFMVYLQKENIIDESGMPKERFSAEFPKEGPSILRIQQVVRGDSAAYFCASSSFSTGAAEKLFFGSGTQLSVL.

V usage is TRBV20-1 and J usage is TRBJ2-3; D not certain. The CDR3 sequence is 11 residues long. Trimming removed 7 bases from V and 4 bases from J, with 9 bases in between. In germline, CDR1 is DFQATT, CDR2 SNEGSKA (reference sequence). As DNA, the CDR3 is TGCAGTGGATCCGCGGCAGATACGCAGTATTTT. This sequence encodes CSGSAADTQYF.

The rearrangement joins TRBV5-4 to TRBJ2-1, with 15 positions matching TRBD2. The CDR3 runs 17 residues. The V and J ends lost 4 bases and 6 bases, in that order; junction bases with no gene match: 8. Germline V lookup: CDR1 SGHNT, CDR2 YYREEE (reference sequence). CDR3 DNA: TGTGCCAGCAGCCCTAGGGGACTAGCGGGGGGAACCAATGAGCAGTTCTTC. This gives the protein CASSPRGLAGGTNEQFF.

A single count supports this clone. This chain's CDR3 is CASSLSSRVEETQYF. CDR3 nucleotide sequence: TGTGCCAGCAGCTTGAGTAGCAGGGTGGAAGAGACCCAGTACTTC. The V gene is TRBV7-9, the J gene TRBJ2-5; D is possibly TRBD1 (5 bases). V was shortened by 3 bases and J by 3 bases, with 14 bases between the two germline ends. Germline CDR1 SEHNR, CDR2 FQNEAQ (reference sequence). The CDR3 runs 15 residues.

This sequence joins TRBV18 and TRBJ2-2, with 7 positions matching TRBD1. V shed 0 bases and J 0 bases; nucleotides not matched to a gene: 1. CDR3 length equals 16 residues. Per the germline V gene, CDR1 is KGHSH and CDR2 is LQKENI. The CDR3, as DNA: TGTGCCAGCTCACCACCGGGACAGACGAACACCGGGGAGCTGTTTTTT. Its translation is CASSPPGQTNTGELFF.

V usage is TRBV4-1 and J usage is TRBJ2-1; the D is unclear. Per germline, CDR1 MGHRA and CDR2 YSYEKL. V was pared by 1 base and J by 4 bases, with 11 bases between. The CDR3 has 15 residues. The DNA of the CDR3 is TGCGCCAGCAGCCAAGGTGGGCTAAATTACAATGAGCAGTTCTTC. It encodes CASSQGGLNYNEQFF.

This chain links TRBV27 with TRBJ2-7, with TRBD1 matching over 9 bases. Germline values: CDR1 MNHEY, CDR2 SMNVEV (reference sequence). V trimming: 3 bases; J trimming: 5 bases; junction bases outside the gene matches: 8. The CDR3 runs to 15 residues. CDR3 region: CASSFRGQGSHEQYF. The CDR3 DNA sequence: TGTGCCAGCAGTTTTAGAGGACAGGGGTCCCACGAGCAGTACTTC.

This chain links TRBV7-9 with TRBJ1-2; 8 bases are shared with TRBD1. The CDR3 consists of 14 residues. Germline loops: CDR1 SEHNR, CDR2 FQNEAQ (reference sequence). The V and J ends lost 4 bases and 6 bases, in that order; junction bases with no gene match: 7. CDR3 sequence reads: CASSSPGGSDGYTF. The DNA of the CDR3 is TGTGCCAGCAGCTCCCCAGGGGGCAGCGATGGCTACACCTTC. The entire variable domain, with the rest obtained from reference TRBV7-9 and TRBJ1-2, is as follows: DTGVSQNPRHKITKRGQNVTFRCDPISEHNRLYWYRQTLGQGPEFLTYFQNEAQLEKSRLLSDRFSAERPKGSFSTLEIQRTEQGDSAMYLCASSSPGGSDGYTFGSGTRLTVV.

The chain has TRBV28 and TRBJ1-2; perhaps TRBD1 as D (5 bases). The ends were cut back, 4 bases at V and 2 bases at J, with 11 bases in the middle. Germline V gene sequence: CDR1 MDHEN, CDR2 SYDVKM. This CDR3 spans 14 amino acids. CDR3 loop: CASSSRVGNYGYTF. The CDR3, as DNA: TGTGCCAGCAGTTCCAGGGTAGGGAACTATGGCTACACCTTC.

Only one count was recorded for this clone. The chain employs TRBV5-6 and TRBJ2-7; no clear D. The CDR3 consists of 13 residues. CDR1 is SGHDT, CDR2 YYEEEE, per germline. The ends were cut back, 4 bases at V and 4 bases at J, with 12 bases in the middle. This chain's CDR3 is CASSARGAYEQYF. CDR3 nucleotide sequence: TGTGCCAGCAGCGCCCGTGGTGCGTACGAGCAGTACTTC.

Only one count was recorded for this clone. The gene calls are TRBV5-5 and TRBJ2-7; 10 bases fit TRBD2. This CDR3 has 17 amino acids. J lost 4 bases, V lost 2 bases, and 12 bases had no gene match. CDR1 is SGHKS, CDR2 YYEKEE, per germline (reference sequence). As DNA, the CDR3 is TGTGCCAGCAGCTTAGGGAGCGGGGGGGCTGGGTTTTACGAGCAGTACTTC. Encoded protein: CASSLGSGGAGFYEQYF. The variable domain in full, completed from reference TRBV5-5 and TRBJ2-7, reads DAGVTQSPTHLIKTRGQQVTLRCSPISGHKSVSWYQQVLGQGPQFIFQYYEKEERGRGNFPDRFSARQFPNYSSELNVNALLLGDSALYLCASSLGSGGAGFYEQYFGPGTRLTVT.

CDR3: CSVEGGGPDTQYF. As DNA, the CDR3 is TGCAGCGTTGAAGGGGGGGGGCCAGATACGCAGTATTTT. The chain employs TRBV29-1 and TRBJ2-3, with a possible D match to TRBD2 (7 bases). The length of the CDR3 is 13 residues. Trimming took 1 base from V and 4 from J, leaving 9 bases between them. Germline V gives CDR1 SQVTM, CDR2 ANQGSEA.

V and J are TRBV6-5 and TRBJ2-7; TRBD1 aligns across 9 bases. This CDR3 has 14 residues. V trimming: 7 bases; J trimming: 1 base; junction bases outside the gene matches: 5. Germline V gene data show CDR1 as MNHEY and CDR2 as SVGAGI. The CDR3 reads CASNLQGASYEQYF. For the CDR3, the DNA is TGTGCCAGCAACTTACAGGGGGCGTCCTACGAGCAGTACTTC.

This clone was recorded only once. This chain links TRBV15 with TRBJ1-2; TRBD1 aligns across 12 bases. The junction had 11 bases not matched to a gene; V was cut back by 7 bases and J by 2 bases. The CDR3 runs 17 residues. Germline-derived CDR1 and CDR2 are LNHNV and YYDKDF (reference sequence). CDR3 sequence (DNA): TGTGCCACCAATAGCCCGGGACAGGGGGCACAGAACTATGGCTACACCTTC. Translation gives CATNSPGQGAQNYGYTF.

As concerns this clone: Other nucleotide sequences in the sample specify the same CDR3. V gene TRBV7-2 combines with J gene TRBJ2-7, with 7 bases identical to TRBD2. V was clipped by 1 base and J by 5 bases; unmatched bases: 5. Germline V gives CDR1 SGHTA, CDR2 FQGNSA. The CDR3 sequence is 14 residues long. CDR3: CASSLGGGANEQYF. The CDR3, as DNA: TGTGCCAGCAGCTTAGGGGGGGGTGCCAACGAGCAGTACTTC.

The V call is TRBV2, the J call TRBJ1-4; tentative D call: TRBD1 (5 bases). Trimming shortened V by 3 bases and J by 4 bases, and 9 bases separated the two germline ends. The CDR3 runs 14 residues. Germline V lookup: CDR1 SNHLY, CDR2 FYNNEI. CDR3 in DNA: TGTGCCAGCAGTGAGGGGCGGCGTAATGAAAAACTGTTTTTT. Protein sequence: CASSEGRRNEKLFF.

This chain joins TRBV19 and TRBJ1-1; tentative D call: TRBD1 (5 bases). Germline V lookup: CDR1 LNHDA, CDR2 SQIVND (reference sequence). Trimming took off 10 bases at V and 3 bases at J, with 15 bases between the two ends. The CDR3 sequence is 13 residues long. CDR3 nucleotide sequence: TGTGCCACCAAGGGGAGGGGATACACTGAAGCTTTCTTT. This sequence encodes CATKGRGYTEAFF.

CDR3 bases: TGTGCCAGCAGCTTAGGGCAGACAGGGCGTGATGAAAAACTGTTTTTT. Its translation: CASSLGQTGRDEKLFF. The gene calls are TRBV7-2 and TRBJ1-4, with TRBD1 matching over 7 bases. This CDR3 has 16 amino acids. Looked up from germline, CDR1 is SGHTA and CDR2 is FQGNSA. The trim removed 1 base at V and 6 bases at J, leaving 8 bases unmatched.

This clone showed up just a few times. The junction departs from germline at one end; a sequencing error may be responsible. The J gene is TRBJ1-6, the V gene TRBV23-1; D possibly corresponds to TRBD1 (5 bases). TRBV23-1 is annotated as an ORF whose role is uncertain. The CDR3 is 15 residues long. Written as DNA, the CDR3 is TGCGCCAGAAGTCTATCCCCGACAGATAATTCACCCCTCCACTTT. Translated, it gives CARSLSPTDNSPLHF.

The V and J genes are TRBV14 and TRBJ2-3; D gene uncertain. The V end lost 4 bases, the J end lost 1 base, and 15 bases lay between the germline ends. The CDR3 is made up of 16 amino acids. The V gene's germline CDR1 is SGHDN and CDR2 FVKESK. The chain's CDR3 is CASSRRSPGGTDTQYF. DNA of the CDR3: TGTGCCAGCAGCCGCCGGAGCCCGGGTGGCACAGATACGCAGTATTTT.

The chain recombines TRBV6-6 with TRBJ2-1; 8 bases agree with TRBD1. This CDR3 is 13 amino acids long. Germline V gene sequence: CDR1 MNHNY, CDR2 SVGAGI (reference sequence). Trimming removed 2 bases from V and 6 bases from J; junction bases left unmatched: 0. CDR3 bases: TGTGCCAGCAGTTACCAGGGGGCCAATGAGCAGTTCTTC. This sequence encodes CASSYQGANEQFF.

The chain recombines TRBV30 with TRBJ2-7; 13 bases match TRBD2. The CDR3 runs 13 residues. CDR1 is GTSNPN, CDR2 SVGIG, per germline (reference sequence). The junction had 5 bases not matched to a gene; V was cut back by 5 bases and J by 7 bases. CDR3 sequence reads: CAWATSGGWEQYF. DNA for the CDR3: TGTGCCTGGGCGACTAGCGGGGGGTGGGAGCAGTACTTC.

The rearrangement uses TRBV6-6 and TRBJ2-2; 8 nucleotides align to TRBD1. CDR3 length: 15 residues. J gave up 4 bases and V 8 bases, and 9 bases lay outside the gene matches. CDR1 and CDR2 (germline): MNHNY, SVGAGI (reference sequence). The CDR3 DNA sequence: TGTGCCAGCCGGCCCAGGGGGCAGGGCACCGGGGAGCTGTTTTTT. It specifies CASRPRGQGTGELFF.

This chain joins TRBV2 and TRBJ1-5; maybe TRBD1 (6 bases). CDR3 size: 15 residues. Germline CDR1 SNHLY, CDR2 FYNNEI. Between the trimmed V and J ends, which lost 5 bases and 4 bases, there was a span of 15 bases. The CDR3 loop reads CASSPQGKNNQPQHF. CDR3 nucleotides: TGTGCCAGCAGTCCGCAGGGGAAGAATAATCAGCCCCAGCATTTT.

The chain carries TRBV7-9 and TRBJ2-5; 10 bases match TRBD2. Trimming cost V 4 bases and J 4 bases; bases outside gene matches: 6. There are 15 residues in the CDR3. CDR1 and CDR2 from the germline V gene are SEHNR and FQNEAQ (reference sequence). This CDR3 reads CASSSSTSGVETQYF. CDR3 nucleotide sequence: TGTGCCAGCAGCTCGTCAACTAGCGGGGTAGAGACCCAGTACTTC. Full variable domain (rest looked up from reference TRBV7-9 and TRBJ2-5): DTGVSQNPRHKITKRGQNVTFRCDPISEHNRLYWYRQTLGQGPEFLTYFQNEAQLEKSRLLSDRFSAERPKGSFSTLEIQRTEQGDSAMYLCASSSSTSGVETQYFGPGTRLLVL.

This clone occurred once. The gene calls are TRBV28 and TRBJ2-7; D is perhaps TRBD1 (5 bases). V was cut by 1 base and J by 3 bases, with 10 bases left in between. The CDR3 has 14 amino acids. Germline V gene sequence: CDR1 MDHEN, CDR2 SYDVKM. DNA of the CDR3: TGTGCCAGCAGTTTATCAGGGTTTGTCTACGAGCAGTACTTC. Residues: CASSLSGFVYEQYF.

This chain joins TRBV11-2 and TRBJ2-5; D is ambiguous. Germline CDR1 reads SGHAT; CDR2 reads FQNNGV. The CDR3 has 15 residues. V was cut by 2 bases and J by 2 bases, with 12 bases left in between. The CDR3 nucleotides read TGTGCCAGCAGCTTAACTCGAGGATTTCAAGAGACCCAGTACTTC. Its protein is CASSLTRGFQETQYF.

V and J are TRBV11-2 and TRBJ2-4, with 12 bases aligning to TRBD2. CDR3 length: 16 amino acids. The germline V gene encodes CDR1 SGHAT and CDR2 FQNNGV. Trimming took 1 base from V and 6 from J; bases not matched to a gene: 4. CDR3 DNA: TGTGCCAGCAGCTTAGCGGCTAGCGGGGGGGCAAACATTCAGTACTTC. Protein sequence: CASSLAASGGANIQYF.